These 4 T cell receptor beta chains share one sample of origin, sequenced in a study of blood T cell repertoires in COVID-19. Data came from immunoSEQ multiplex PCR; TCRdb stores just in-frame clones and leaves some out. The repertoire holds some 330,000 clones, with roughly 90% as singletons. The sequencing input was PBMCs or T cells enriched from blood (not recorded which). The receptors were gathered from a woman aged 25 to 39 who had recovered from COVID-19.

The V and J genes are TRBV4-1 and TRBJ2-7; D is possibly TRBD2 (5 bases). Trimming cost V 4 bases and J 2 bases, with 21 bases left between them. Germline V CDR1 and CDR2: MGHRA, YSYEKL. This CDR3 has 17 amino acids. In DNA form, the CDR3 reads TGCGCCAGCAGCCCCAAATTTGGCCCGACCGGGACCTACGAGCAGTACTTC. Its translation: CASSPKFGPTGTYEQYF.

Comments on this clone: Other DNA sequences in this specimen translate into the identical CDR3. The genes are TRBV3-1 (or the pseudogene TRBV3-2) and TRBJ2-7; 7 bases align to TRBD1. This CDR3 has 14 residues. CDR1 and CDR2 from the germline V gene are LGHDT and YNNKEL (reference sequence). Trimming at V came to 4 bases and at J to 2 bases, leaving 5 bases not matched to a gene. CDR3 bases: TGTGCCAGCAGCCTGGGGACAGTAACCTACGAGCAGTACTTC. The encoded protein is CASSLGTVTYEQYF.

The rearrangement uses TRBV7-6 and TRBJ2-2; the match to TRBD1 covers 9 bases. Looked up from germline, CDR1 is SGHVS and CDR2 is FNYEAQ. Trimming cost V 1 base and J 0 bases; bases outside gene matches: 6. The CDR3 spans 18 residues. The CDR3 region is CASSLVEGQGANTGELFF. CDR3 nucleotide sequence: TGTGCCAGCAGCTTAGTAGAGGGACAGGGAGCGAACACCGGGGAGCTGTTTTTT.

The chain combines TRBV5-5 with TRBJ2-7; tentatively, D is TRBD2 (7 bases). This CDR3 spans 15 amino acids. Germline V CDR1 and CDR2: SGHKS, YYEKEE (reference sequence). Trimming took off 6 bases at V and 4 bases at J, with 20 bases between the two ends. CDR3 sequence reads: CASNQIGGAVYEQYF. Written as DNA, the CDR3 is TGTGCCAGCAACCAGATTGGGGGGGCCGTATACGAGCAGTACTTC.